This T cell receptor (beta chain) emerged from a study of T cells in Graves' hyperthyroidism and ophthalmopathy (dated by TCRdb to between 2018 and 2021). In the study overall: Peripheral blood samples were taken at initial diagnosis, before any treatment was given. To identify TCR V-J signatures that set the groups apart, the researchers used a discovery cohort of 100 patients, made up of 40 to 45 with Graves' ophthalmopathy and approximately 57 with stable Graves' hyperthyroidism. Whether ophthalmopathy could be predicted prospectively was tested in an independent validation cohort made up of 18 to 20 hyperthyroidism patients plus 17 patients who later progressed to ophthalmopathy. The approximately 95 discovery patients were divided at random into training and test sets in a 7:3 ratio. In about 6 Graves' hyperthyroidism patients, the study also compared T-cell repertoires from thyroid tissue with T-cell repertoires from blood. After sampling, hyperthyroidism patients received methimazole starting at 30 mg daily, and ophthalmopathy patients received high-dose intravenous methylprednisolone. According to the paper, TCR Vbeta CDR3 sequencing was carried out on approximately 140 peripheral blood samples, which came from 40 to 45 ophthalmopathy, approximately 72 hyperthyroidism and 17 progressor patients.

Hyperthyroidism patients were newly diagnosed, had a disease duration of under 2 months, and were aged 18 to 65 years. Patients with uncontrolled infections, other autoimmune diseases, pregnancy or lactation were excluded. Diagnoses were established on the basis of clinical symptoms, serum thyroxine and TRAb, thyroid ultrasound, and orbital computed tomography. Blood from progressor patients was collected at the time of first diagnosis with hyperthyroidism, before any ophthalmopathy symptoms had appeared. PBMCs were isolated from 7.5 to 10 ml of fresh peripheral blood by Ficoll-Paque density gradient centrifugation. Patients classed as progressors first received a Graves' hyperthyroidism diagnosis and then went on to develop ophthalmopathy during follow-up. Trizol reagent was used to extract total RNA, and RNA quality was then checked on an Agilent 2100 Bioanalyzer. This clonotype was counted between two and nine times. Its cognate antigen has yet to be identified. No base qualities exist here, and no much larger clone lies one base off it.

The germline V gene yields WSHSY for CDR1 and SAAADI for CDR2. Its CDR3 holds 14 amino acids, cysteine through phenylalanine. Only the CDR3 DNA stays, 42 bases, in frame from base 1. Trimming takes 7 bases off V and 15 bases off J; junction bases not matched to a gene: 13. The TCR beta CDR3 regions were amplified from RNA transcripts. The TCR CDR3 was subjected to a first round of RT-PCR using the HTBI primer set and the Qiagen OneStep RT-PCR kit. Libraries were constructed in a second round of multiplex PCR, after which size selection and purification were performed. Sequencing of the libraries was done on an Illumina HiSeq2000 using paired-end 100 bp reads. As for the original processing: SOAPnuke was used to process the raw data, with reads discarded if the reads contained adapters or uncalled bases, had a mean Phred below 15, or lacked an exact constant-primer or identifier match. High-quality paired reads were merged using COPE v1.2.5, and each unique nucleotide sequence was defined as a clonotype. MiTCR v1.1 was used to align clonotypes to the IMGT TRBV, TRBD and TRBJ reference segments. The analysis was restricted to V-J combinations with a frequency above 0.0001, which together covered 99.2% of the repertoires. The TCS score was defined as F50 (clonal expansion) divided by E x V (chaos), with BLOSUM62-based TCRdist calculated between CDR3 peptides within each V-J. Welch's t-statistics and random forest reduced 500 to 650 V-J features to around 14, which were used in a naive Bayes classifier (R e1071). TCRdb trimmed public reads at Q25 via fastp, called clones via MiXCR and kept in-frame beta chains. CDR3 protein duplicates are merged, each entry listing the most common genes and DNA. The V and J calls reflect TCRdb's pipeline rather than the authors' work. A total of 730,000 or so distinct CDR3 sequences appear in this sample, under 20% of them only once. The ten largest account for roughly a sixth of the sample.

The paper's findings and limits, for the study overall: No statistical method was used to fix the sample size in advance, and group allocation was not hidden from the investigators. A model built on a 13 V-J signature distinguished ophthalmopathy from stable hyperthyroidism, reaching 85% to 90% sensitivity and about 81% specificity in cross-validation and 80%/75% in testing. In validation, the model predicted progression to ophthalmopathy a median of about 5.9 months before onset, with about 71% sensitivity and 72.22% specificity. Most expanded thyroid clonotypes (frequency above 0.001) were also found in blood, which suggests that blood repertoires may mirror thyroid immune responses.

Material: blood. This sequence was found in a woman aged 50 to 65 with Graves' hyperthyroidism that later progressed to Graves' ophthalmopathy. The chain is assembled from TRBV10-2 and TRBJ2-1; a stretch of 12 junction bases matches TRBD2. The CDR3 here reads CASNGELAGGLSFF. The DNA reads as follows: TGCGCCAGCAATGGAGAGCTAGCGGGGGGGCTGTCGTTCTTC.